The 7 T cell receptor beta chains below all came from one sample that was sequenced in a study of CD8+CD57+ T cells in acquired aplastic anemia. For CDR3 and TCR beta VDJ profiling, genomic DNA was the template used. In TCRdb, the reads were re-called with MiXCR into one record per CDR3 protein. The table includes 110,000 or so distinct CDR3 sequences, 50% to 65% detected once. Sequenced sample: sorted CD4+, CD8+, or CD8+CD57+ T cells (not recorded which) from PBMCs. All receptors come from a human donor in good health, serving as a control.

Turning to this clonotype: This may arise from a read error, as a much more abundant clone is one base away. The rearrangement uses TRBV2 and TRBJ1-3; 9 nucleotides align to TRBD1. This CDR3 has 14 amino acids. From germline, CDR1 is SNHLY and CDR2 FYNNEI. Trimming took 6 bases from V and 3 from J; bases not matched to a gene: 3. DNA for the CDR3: TGTGCCAGCAGCGGGACAGGGATTGGAAACACCATATATTTT. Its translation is CASSGTGIGNTIYF.

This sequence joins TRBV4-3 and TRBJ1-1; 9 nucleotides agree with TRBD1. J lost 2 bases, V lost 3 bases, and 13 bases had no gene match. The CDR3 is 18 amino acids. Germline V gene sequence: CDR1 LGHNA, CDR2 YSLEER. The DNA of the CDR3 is TGCGCCAGCAGCCACCCCACAGGGGGCGCGGGGGTAAACACTGAAGCTTTCTTT. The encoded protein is CASSHPTGGAGVNTEAFF.

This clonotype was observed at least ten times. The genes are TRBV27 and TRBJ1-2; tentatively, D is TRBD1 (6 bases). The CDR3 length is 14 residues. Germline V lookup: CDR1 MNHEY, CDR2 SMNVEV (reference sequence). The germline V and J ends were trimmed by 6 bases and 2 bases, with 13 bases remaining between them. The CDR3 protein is CASRFLQGNYGYTF. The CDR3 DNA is TGTGCCAGCAGATTTTTACAGGGAAACTATGGCTACACCTTC.

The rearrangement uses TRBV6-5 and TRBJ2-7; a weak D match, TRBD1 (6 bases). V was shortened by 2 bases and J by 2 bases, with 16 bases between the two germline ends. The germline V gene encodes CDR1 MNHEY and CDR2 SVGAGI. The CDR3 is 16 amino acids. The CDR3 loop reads CASSYDRGGGTYEQYF. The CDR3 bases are TGTGCCAGCAGTTACGACCGTGGGGGCGGAACCTACGAGCAGTACTTC.

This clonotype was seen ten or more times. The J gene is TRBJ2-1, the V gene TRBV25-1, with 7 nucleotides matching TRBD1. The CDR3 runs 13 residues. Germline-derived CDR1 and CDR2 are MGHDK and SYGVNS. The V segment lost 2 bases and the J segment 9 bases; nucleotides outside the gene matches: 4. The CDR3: CASSEPDRVEQFF. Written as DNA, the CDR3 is TGTGCCAGCAGTGAACCCGACAGGGTTGAGCAGTTCTTC.

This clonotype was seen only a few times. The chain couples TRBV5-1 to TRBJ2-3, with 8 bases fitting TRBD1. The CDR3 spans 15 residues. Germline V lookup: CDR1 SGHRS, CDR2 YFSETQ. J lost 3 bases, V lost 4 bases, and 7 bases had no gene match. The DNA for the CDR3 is TGCGCCAGCAGCACGGGACAGGTTGGGACAGATACGCAGTATTTT. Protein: CASSTGQVGTDTQYF.

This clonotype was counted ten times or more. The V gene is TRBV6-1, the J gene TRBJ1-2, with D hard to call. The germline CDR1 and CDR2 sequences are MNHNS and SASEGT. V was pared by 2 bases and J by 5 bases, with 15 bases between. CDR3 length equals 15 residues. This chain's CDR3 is CASSELTPSGYGYTF. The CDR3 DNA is TGTGCCAGCAGTGAACTGACACCGTCTGGGTATGGCTACACCTTC.